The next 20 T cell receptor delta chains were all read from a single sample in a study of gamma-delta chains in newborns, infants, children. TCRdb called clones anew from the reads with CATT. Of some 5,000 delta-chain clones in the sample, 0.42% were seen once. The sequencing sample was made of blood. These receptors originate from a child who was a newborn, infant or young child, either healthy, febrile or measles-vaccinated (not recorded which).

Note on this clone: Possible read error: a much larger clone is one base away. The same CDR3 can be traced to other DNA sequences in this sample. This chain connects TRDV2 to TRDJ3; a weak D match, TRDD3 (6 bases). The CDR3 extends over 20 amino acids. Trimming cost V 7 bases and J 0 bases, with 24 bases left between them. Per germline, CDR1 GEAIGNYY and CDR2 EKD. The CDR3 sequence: CACDAVGASESSWDTRQMFF. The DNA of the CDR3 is TGTGCCTGCGACGCGGTGGGGGCCTCTGAGAGCTCCTGGGACACCCGACAGATGTTTTTC.

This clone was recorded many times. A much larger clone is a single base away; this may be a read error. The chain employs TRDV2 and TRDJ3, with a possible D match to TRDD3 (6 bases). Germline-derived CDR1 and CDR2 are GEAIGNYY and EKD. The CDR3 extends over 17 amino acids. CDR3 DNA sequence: TGTGCCTGTGACACCGGGGGCTCATCCTGGGGCACCCGACAGATGTTTTTC. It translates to CACDTGGSSWGTRQMFF.

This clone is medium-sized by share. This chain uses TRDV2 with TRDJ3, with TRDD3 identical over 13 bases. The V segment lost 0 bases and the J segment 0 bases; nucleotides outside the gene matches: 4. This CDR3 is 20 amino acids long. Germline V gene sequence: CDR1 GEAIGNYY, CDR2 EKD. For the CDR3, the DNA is TGTGCCTGTGACACCGCATACTGGGGGATACGCTCCTGGGACACCCGACAGATGTTTTTC. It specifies CACDTAYWGIRSWDTRQMFF.

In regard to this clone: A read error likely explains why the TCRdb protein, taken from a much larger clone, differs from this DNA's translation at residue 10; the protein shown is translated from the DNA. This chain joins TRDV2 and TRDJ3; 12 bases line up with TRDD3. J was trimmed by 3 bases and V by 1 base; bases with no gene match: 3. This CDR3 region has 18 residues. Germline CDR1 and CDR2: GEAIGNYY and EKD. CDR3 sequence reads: CACDTLGDTVWDTRQMFF. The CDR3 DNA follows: TGTGCCTGTGACACACTGGGGGATACTGTCTGGGACACCCGACAGATGTTTTTC.

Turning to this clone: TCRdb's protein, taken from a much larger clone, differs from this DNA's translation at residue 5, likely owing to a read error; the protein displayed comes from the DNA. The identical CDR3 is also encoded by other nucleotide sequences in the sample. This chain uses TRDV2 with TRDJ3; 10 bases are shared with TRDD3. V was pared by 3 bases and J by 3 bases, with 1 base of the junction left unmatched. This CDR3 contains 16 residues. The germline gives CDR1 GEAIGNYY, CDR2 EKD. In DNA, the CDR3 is TGTGCCTGTGACGCTGGGGGATACTGGGACACCCGACAGATGTTTTTC. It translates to CACDAGGYWDTRQMFF.

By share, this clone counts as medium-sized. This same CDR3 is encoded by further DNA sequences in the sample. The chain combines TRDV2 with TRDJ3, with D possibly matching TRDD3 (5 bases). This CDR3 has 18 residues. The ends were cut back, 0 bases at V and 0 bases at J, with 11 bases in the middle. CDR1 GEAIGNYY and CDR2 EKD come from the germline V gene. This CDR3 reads CACDTGGFSSWDTRQMFF. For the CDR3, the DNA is TGTGCCTGTGACACCGGGGGTTTTAGCTCCTGGGACACCCGACAGATGTTTTTC.

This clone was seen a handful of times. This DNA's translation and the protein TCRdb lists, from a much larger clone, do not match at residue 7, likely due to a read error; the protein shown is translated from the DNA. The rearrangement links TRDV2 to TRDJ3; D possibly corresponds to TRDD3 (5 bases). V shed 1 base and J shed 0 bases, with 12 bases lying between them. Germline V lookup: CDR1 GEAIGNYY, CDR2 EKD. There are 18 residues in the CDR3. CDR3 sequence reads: CACDTGDPSSWDTRQMFF. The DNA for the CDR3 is TGTGCCTGTGACACTGGGGACCCAAGCTCCTGGGACACCCGACAGATGTTTTTC.

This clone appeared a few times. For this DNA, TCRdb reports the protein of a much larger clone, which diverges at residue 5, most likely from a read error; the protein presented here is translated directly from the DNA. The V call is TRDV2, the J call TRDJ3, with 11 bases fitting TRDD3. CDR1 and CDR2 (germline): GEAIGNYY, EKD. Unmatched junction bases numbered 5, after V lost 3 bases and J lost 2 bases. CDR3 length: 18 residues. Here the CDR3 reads CACDAGGYRTWDTRQMFF. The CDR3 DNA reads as TGTGCCTGTGACGCTGGGGGATACCGCACCTGGGACACCCGACAGATGTTTTTC.

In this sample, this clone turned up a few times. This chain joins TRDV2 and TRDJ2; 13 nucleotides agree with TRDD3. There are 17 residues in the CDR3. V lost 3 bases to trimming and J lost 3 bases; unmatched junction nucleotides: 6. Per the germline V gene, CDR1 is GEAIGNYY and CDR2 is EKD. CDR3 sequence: CACDVLGDTRVTAQLFF. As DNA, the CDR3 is TGTGCCTGTGACGTACTGGGGGATACGCGAGTGACAGCACAACTCTTCTTT.

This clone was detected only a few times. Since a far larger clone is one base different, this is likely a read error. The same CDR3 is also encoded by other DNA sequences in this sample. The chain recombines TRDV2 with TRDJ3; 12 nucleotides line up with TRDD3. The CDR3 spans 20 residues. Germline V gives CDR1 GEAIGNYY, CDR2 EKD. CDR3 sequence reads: CACDRTGGYISSWDTRQMFF. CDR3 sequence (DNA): TGTGCCTGTGACAGGACTGGGGGATACATAAGCTCCTGGGACACCCGACAGATGTTTTTT.

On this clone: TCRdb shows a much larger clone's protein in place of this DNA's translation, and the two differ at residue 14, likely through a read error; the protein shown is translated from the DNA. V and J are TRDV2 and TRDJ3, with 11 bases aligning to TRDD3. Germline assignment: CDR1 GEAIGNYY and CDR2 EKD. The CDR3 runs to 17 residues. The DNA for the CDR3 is TGTGCCTGTGACACCTGGGGGATACGCTGGGACACCCGACGGATGTTTTTC. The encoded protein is CACDTWGIRWDTRRMFF.

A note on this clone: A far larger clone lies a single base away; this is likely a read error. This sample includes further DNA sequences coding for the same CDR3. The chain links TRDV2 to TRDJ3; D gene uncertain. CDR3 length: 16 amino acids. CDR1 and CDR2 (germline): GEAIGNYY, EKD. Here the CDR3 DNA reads TGCGCCTGTGACCGAGTAAGCTCCTGGGACACCCGACAGATGTTTTTC. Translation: CACDRVSSWDTRQMFF.

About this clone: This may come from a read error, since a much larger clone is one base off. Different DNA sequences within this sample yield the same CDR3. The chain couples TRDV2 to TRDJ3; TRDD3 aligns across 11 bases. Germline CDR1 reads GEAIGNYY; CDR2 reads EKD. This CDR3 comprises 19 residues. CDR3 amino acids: CACDTVLGDMTWDTRQMFF. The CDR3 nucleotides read TGTGCCTGCGACACCGTACTGGGGGATATGACCTGGGACACCCGACAGATGTTTTTC.

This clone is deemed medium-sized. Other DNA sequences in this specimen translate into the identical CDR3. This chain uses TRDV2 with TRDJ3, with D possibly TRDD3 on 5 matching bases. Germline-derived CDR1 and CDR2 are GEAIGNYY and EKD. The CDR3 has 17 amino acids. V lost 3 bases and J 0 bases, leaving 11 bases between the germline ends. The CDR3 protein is CACDYTGSSWDTRQMFF. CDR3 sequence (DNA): TGTGCCTGTGACTATACTGGAAGCTCCTGGGACACCCGACAGATGTTTTTC.

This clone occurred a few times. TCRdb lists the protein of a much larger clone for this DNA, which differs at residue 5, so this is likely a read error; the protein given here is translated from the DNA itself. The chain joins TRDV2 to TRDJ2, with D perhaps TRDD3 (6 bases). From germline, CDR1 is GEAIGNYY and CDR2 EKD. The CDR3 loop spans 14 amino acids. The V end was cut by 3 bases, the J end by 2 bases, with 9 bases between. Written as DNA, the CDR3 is TGTGCCTGTGACGCCTGGGGATTGACAGCACAACTCTTCTTT. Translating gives CACDAWGLTAQLFF.

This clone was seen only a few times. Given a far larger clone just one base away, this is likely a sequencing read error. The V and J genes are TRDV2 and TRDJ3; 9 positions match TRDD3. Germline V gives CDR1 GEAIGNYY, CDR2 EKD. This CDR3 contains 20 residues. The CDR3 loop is CACDTVLGIRSSWDTRQKFF. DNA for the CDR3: TGTGCCTGTGACACCGTTCTGGGGATACGCAGCTCATGGGACACCCGACAGAAGTTTTTC.

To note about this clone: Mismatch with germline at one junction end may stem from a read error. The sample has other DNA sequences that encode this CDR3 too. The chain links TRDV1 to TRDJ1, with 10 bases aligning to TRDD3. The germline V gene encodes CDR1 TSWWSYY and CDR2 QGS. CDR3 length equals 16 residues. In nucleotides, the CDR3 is TGTGCCCTTGGGGAAGGGGGATACGGGTACACCGATAAACTCATCTTT. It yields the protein CALGEGGYGYTDKLIF.

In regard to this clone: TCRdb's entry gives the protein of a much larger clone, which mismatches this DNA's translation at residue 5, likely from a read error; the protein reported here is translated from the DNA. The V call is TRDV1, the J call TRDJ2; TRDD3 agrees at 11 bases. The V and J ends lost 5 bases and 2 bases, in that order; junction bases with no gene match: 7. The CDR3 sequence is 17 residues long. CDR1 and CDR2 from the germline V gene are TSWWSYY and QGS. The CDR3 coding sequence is TGTGCTCTTGGGAGGGGTTACTGGGGGATATTGACAGCACAACTCTTCTTT. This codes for CALGRGYWGILTAQLFF.

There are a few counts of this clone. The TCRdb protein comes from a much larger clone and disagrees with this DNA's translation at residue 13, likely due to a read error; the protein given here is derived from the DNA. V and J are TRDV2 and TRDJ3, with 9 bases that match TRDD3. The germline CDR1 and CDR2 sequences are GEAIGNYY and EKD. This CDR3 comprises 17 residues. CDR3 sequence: CACDDWGTTWDTGQMFF. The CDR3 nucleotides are TGTGCCTGTGACGACTGGGGGACAACCTGGGACACCGGACAGATGTTTTTC.

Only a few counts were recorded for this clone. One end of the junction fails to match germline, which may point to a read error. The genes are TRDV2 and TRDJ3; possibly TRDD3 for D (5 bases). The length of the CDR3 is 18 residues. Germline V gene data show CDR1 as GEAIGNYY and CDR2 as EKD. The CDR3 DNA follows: TGTGCCTGTGACACCGCCGAGGGTAAGTCCTGGGACACCCGACGGATGTTTTTC. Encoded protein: CACDTAEGKSWDTRRMFF.